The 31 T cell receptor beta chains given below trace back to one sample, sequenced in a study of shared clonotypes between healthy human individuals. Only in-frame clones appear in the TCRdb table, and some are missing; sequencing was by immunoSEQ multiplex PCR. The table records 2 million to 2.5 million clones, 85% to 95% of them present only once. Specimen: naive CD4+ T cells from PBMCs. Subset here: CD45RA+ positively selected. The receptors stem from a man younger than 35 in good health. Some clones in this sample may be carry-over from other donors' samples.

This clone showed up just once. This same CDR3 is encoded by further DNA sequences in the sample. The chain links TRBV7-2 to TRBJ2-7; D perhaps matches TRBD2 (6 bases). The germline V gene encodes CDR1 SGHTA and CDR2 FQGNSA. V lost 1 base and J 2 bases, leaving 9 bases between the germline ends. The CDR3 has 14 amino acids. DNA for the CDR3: TGTGCCAGCAGCTTAGAAGCGGGCACCTACGAGCAGTACTTC. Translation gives CASSLEAGTYEQYF. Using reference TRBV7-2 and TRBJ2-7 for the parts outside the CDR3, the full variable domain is GAGVSQSPSNKVTEKGKDVELRCDPISGHTALYWYRQSLGQGLEFLIYFQGNSAPDKSGLPSDRFSAERTGGSVSTLTIQRTQQEDSAVYLCASSLEAGTYEQYFGPGTRLTVT.

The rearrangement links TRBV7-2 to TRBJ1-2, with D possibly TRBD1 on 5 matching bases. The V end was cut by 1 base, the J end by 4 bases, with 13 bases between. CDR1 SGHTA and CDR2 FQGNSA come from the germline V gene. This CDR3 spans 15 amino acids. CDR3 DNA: TGTGCCAGCAGCTTAGAGGTGGGGGGAGCCTATGGCTACACCTTC. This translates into CASSLEVGGAYGYTF.

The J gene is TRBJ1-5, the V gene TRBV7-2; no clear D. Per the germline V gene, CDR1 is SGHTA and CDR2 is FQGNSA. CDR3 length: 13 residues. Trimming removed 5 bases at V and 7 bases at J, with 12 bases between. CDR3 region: CASSVGLRQPQHF. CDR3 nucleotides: TGTGCCAGCAGCGTCGGTTTACGGCAGCCCCAGCATTTT.

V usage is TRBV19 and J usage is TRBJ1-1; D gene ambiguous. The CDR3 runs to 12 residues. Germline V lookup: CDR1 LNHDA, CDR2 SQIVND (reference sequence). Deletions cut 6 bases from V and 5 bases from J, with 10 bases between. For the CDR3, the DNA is TGTGCCAGTAGCCCCCAGCGTACTGAAGCTTTCTTT. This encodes CASSPQRTEAFF.

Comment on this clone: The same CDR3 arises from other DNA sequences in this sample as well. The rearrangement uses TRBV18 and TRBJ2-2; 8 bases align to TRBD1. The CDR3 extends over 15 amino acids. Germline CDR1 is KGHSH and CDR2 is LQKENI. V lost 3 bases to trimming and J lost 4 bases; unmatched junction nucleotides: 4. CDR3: CASSPRGQVTGELFF. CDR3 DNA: TGTGCCAGCTCACCCAGGGGGCAGGTCACCGGGGAGCTGTTTTTT.

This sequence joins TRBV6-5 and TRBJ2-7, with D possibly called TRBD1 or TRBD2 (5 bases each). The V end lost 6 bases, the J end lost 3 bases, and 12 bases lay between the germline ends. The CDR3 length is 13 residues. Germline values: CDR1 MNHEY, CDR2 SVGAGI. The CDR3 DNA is TGTGCCAGCAGGCCGGGACGGAACTACGAGCAGTACTTC. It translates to CASRPGRNYEQYF.

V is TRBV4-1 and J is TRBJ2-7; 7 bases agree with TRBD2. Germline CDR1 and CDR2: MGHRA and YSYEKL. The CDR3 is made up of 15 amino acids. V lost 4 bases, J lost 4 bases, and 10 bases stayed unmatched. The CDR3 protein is CASSLLLGTKYEQYF. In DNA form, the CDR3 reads TGCGCCAGCAGCCTCCTCTTAGGGACTAAATACGAGCAGTACTTC.

Written as DNA, the CDR3 is TGTGCTAGTGGAGGGCGTAGCGGAGGGGGAACCGGGGAGCTGTTTTTT. Residues: CASGGRSGGGTGELFF. V and J are TRBV12-5 and TRBJ2-2; perhaps D is TRBD1 or TRBD2 (6 bases each). CDR1 and CDR2 (germline): LGHNT, FRNRAP. There are 16 residues in the CDR3. V lost 6 bases and J lost 5, with 19 bases in between.

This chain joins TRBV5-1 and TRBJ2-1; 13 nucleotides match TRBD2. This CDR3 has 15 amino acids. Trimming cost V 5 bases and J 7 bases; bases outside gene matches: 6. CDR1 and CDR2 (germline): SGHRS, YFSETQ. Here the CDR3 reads CASSGLAGVRNEQFF. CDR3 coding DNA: TGCGCCAGCAGTGGACTAGCGGGAGTTCGGAATGAGCAGTTCTTC.

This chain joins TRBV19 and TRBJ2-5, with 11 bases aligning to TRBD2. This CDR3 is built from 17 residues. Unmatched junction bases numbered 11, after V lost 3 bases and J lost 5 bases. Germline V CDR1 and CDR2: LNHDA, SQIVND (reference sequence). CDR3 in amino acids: CASSILPGTSGSETQYF. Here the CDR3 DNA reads TGTGCCAGTAGTATTCTCCCCGGGACTAGCGGCTCGGAGACCCAGTACTTC.

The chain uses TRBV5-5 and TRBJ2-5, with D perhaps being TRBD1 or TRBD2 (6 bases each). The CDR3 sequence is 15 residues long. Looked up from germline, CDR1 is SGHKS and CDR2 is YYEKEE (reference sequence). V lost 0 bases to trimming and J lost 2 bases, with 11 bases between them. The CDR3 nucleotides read TGTGCCAGCAGCTTGGGGCGGGACATACAAGAGACCCAGTACTTC. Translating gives CASSLGRDIQETQYF.

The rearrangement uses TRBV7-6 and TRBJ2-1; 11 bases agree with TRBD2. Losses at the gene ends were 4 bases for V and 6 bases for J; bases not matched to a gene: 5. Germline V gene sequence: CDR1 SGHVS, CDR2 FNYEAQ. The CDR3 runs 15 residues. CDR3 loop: CASSSIAGGLNEQFF. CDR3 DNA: TGTGCCAGCAGCTCGATAGCGGGAGGGCTCAATGAGCAGTTCTTC.

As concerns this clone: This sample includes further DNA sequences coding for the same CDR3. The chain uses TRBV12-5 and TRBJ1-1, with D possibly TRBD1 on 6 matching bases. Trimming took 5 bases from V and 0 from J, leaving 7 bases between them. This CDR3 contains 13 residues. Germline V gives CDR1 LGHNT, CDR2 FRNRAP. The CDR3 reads CASGRGLNTEAFF. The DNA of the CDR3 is TGTGCTAGTGGTAGGGGGTTGAACACTGAAGCTTTCTTT.

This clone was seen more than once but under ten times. The chain's CDR3 is CASTSDEKLFF. CDR3 coding DNA: TGTGCCAGCACAAGCGATGAAAAACTGTTTTTT. The chain combines TRBV28 with TRBJ1-4; no clear D. The CDR3 spans 11 residues. The germline V gene encodes CDR1 MDHEN and CDR2 SYDVKM. Trimming shortened V by 7 bases and J by 6 bases, and 6 bases separated the two germline ends.

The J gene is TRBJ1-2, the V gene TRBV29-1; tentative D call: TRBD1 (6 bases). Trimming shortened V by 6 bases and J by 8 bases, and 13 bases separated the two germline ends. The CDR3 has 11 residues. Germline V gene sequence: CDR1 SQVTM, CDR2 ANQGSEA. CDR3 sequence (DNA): TGCAGCGTCGGACAGCCCCAAGGCTACACCTTC. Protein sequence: CSVGQPQGYTF.

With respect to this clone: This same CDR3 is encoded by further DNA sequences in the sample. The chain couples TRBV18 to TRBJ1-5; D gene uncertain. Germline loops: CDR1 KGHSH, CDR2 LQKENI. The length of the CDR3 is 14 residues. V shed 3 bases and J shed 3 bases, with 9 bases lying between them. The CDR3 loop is CASSPGRNNQPQHF. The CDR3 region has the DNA TGTGCCAGCTCACCGGGTAGAAACAATCAGCCCCAGCATTTT.

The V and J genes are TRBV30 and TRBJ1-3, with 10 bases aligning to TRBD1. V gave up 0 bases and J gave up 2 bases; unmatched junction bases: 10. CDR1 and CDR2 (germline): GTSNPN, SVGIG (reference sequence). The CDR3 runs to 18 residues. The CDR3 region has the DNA TGTGCCTGGAGTGTAATAGGTGGGACAGGGGCTGCTGGAAACACCATATATTTT. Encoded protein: CAWSVIGGTGAAGNTIYF.

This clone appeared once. The CDR3 DNA reads TGTGCCAGCAGCCCCCCCGGGACTTTCGAGCAGTACTTC. Amino acid sequence: CASSPPGTFEQYF. The V call is TRBV7-9, the J call TRBJ2-7; a weak D match, TRBD2 (6 bases). Trimming removed 5 bases at V and 6 bases at J, with 14 bases between. The CDR3 is 13 amino acids. In germline, CDR1 is SEHNR, CDR2 FQNEAQ (reference sequence).

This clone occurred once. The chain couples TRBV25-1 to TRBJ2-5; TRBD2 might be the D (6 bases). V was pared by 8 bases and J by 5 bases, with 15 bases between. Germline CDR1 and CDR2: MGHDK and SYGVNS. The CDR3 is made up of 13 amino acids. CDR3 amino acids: CASRGTGWETQYF. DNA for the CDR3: TGTGCCAGCCGTGGGACTGGATGGGAGACCCAGTACTTC.

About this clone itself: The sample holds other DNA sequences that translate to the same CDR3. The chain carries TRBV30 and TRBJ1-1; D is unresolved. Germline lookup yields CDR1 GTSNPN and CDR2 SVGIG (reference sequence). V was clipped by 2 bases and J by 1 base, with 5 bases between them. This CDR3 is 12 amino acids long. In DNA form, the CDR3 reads TGTGCCTGGAGTCCCCGGAACACTGAAGCTTTCTTT. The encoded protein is CAWSPRNTEAFF.

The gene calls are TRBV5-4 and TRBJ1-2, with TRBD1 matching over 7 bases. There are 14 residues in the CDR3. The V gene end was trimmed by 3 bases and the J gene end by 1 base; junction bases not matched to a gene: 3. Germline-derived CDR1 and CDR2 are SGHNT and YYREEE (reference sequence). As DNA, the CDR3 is TGTGCCAGCAGCTGGGGACAGAATAACTATGGCTACACCTTC. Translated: CASSWGQNNYGYTF.

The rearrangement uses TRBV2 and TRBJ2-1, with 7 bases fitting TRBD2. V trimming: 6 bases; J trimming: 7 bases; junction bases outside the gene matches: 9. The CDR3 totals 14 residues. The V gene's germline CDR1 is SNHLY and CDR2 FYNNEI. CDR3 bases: TGTGCCAGCAGCGGACTAGGGCCCTTAAATGAGCAGTTCTTC. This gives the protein CASSGLGPLNEQFF.

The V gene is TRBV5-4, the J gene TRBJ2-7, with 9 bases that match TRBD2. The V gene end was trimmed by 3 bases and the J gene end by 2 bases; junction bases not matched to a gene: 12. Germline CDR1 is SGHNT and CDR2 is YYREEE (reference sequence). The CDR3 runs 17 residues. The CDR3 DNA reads TGTGCCAGCAGCTCTGATGACCCGACTAGCGGACCCTACGAGCAGTACTTC. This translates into CASSSDDPTSGPYEQYF.

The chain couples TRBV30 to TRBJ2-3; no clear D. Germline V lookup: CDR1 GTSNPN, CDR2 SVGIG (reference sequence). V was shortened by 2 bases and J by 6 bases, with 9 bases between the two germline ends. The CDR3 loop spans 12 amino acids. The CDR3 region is CAWSRSGDTQYF. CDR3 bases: TGTGCCTGGAGTCGGTCCGGTGATACGCAGTATTTT.

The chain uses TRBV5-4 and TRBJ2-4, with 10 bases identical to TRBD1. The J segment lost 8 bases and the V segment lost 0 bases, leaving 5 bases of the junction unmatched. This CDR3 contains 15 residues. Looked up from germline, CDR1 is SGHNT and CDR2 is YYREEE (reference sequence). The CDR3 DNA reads TGTGCCAGCAGCTTGGGGGACAGGGGAGGGGACATTCAGTACTTC. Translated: CASSLGDRGGDIQYF.

For the CDR3, the DNA is TGCGCCAGCAGCTTGGAGCCTCCGAACACTGAAGCTTTCTTT. Encoded protein: CASSLEPPNTEAFF. The chain recombines TRBV5-1 with TRBJ1-1; unclear D gene. V lost 0 bases and J lost 1, with 7 bases in between. The CDR3 is made up of 14 amino acids. Germline CDR1 reads SGHRS; CDR2 reads YFSETQ. Variable domain in full (rest from reference TRBV5-1 and TRBJ1-1): KAGVTQTPRYLIKTRGQQVTLSCSPISGHRSVSWYQQTPGQGLQFLFEYFSETQRNKGNFPGRFSGRQFSNSRSEMNVSTLELGDSALYLCASSLEPPNTEAFFGQGTRLTVV.

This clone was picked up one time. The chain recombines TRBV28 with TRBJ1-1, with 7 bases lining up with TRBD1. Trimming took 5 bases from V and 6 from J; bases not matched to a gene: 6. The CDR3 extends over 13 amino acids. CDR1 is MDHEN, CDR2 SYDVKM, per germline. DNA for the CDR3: TGTGCCAGCAGTCCAGGGGGAGGGGCTGAAGCTTTCTTT. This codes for CASSPGGGAEAFF.

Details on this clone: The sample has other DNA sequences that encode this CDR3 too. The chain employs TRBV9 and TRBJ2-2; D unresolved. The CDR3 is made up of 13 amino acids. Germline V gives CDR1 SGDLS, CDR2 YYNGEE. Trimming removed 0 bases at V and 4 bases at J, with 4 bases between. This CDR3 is CASSVVATGELFF. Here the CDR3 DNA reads TGTGCCAGCAGCGTAGTTGCCACCGGGGAGCTGTTTTTT. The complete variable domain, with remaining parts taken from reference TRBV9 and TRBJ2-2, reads DSGVTQTPKHLITATGQRVTLRCSPRSGDLSVYWYQQSLDQGLQFLIQYYNGEERAKGNILERFSAQQFPDLHSELNLSSLELGDSALYFCASSVVATGELFFGEGSRLTVL.

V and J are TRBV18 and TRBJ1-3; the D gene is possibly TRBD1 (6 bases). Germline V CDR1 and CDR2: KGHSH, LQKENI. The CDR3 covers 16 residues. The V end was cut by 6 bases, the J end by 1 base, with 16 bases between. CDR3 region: CASSSDSLLSGNTIYF. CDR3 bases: TGTGCCAGCTCGTCGGACAGCCTCCTATCTGGAAACACCATATATTTT. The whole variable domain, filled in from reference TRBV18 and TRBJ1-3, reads NAGVMQNPRHLVRRRGQEARLRCSPMKGHSHVYWYRQLPEEGLKFMVYLQKENIIDESGMPKERFSAEFPKEGPSILRIQQVVRGDSAAYFCASSSDSLLSGNTIYFGEGSWLTVV.

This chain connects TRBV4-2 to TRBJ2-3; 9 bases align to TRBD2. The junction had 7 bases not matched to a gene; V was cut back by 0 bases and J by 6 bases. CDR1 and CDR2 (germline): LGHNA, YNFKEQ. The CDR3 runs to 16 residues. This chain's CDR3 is CASSQEPSGITDTQYF. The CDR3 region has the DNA TGTGCCAGCAGCCAAGAACCTAGCGGGATAACGGATACGCAGTATTTT.

This CDR3 is CASSWSGANVLTF. The CDR3 DNA is TGTGCCAGCAGTTGGTCTGGGGCCAACGTCCTGACTTTC. V usage is TRBV25-1 and J usage is TRBJ2-6; D gene uncertain. Germline CDR1 reads MGHDK; CDR2 reads SYGVNS. Trimming pared 5 bases from V and 1 base from J, leaving 3 bases between. The CDR3 totals 13 residues.